This T cell receptor (beta chain) is from a study of cytomegalovirus exposure and HLA in healthy donors. Study context: Genotyping showed about 80% of 398 donors falling in the Caucasian-associated ancestry cluster.

Primers for the PCR totalled 60 Vbeta and 13 Jbeta. Produced via immunoSEQ multiplex PCR; TCRdb's table is partial and in-frame only. The table includes about 150,000 clones, around 78% detected once. The V segment lost 7 bases and the J segment 3 bases; nucleotides outside the gene matches: 4. Per germline, CDR1 LNHDA and CDR2 SQIVND (reference sequence). This CDR3 spans 13 amino acids. Material: PBMCs. The chain links TRBV19 to TRBJ2-7, with TRBD1 identical over 9 bases. The sequence derives from a woman between 40 and 55 years old in good health and CMV-seropositive. CDR3 protein: CASKQGAGYEQYF. For the CDR3, the DNA is TGTGCCAGTAAACAGGGGGCGGGCTACGAGCAGTACTTC.